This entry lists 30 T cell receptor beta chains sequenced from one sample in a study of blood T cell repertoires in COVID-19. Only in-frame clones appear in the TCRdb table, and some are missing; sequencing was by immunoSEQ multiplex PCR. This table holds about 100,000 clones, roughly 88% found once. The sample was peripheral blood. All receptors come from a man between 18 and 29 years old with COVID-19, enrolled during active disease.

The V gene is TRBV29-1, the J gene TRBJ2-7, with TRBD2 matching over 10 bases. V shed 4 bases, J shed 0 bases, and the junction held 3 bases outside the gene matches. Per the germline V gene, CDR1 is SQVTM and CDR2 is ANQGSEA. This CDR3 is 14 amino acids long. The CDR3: CSVAGLASSYEQYF. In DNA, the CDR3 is TGCAGCGTTGCGGGACTAGCGAGCTCCTACGAGCAGTACTTC.

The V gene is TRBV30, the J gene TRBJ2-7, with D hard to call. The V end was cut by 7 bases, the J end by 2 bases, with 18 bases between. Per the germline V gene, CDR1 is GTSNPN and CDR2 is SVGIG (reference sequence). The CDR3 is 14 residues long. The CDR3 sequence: CALSTTDYAYEQYF. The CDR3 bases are TGTGCCTTGTCGACGACTGATTATGCCTACGAGCAGTACTTC.

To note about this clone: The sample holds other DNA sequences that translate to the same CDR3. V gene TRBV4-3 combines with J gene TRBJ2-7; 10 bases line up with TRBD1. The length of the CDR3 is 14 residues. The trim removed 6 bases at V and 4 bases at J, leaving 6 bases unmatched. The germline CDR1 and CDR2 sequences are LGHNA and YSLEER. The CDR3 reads CASSPGTGAYEQYF. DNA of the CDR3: TGCGCCAGCAGTCCCGGGACAGGGGCTTACGAGCAGTACTTC.

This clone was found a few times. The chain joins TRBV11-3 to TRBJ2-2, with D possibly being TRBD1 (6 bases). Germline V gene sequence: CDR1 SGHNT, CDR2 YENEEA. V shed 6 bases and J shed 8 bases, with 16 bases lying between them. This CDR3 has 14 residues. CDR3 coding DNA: TGTGCCAGCAGTCGAGGACTGGGACAAGGGGAGCTGTTTTTT. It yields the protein CASSRGLGQGELFF.

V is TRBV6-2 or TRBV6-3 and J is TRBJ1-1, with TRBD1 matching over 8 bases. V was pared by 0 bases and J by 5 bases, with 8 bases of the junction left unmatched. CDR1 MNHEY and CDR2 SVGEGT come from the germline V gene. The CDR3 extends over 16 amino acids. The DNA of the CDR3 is TGTGCCAGCAGTTACTCGGGCCAGGGGGCGAGAACTGAAGCTTTCTTT. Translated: CASSYSGQGARTEAFF.

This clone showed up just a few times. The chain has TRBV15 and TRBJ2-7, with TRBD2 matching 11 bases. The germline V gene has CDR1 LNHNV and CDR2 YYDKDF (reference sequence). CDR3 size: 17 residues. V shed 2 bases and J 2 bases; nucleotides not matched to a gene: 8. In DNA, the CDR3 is TGTGCCACCAGCAGATCGATGGGTAGCGGGAGGGCCTACGAGCAGTACTTC. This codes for CATSRSMGSGRAYEQYF.

This CDR3 reads CASDLIGQRNQPQHF. CDR3 nucleotide sequence: TGTGCCAGCGACCTCATCGGACAGCGCAATCAGCCCCAGCATTTT. The chain uses TRBV28 and TRBJ1-5, with D tentatively TRBD1 (6 bases). Trimming cost V 8 bases and J 2 bases, with 16 bases left between them. Germline values: CDR1 MDHEN, CDR2 SYDVKM. The CDR3 is 15 amino acids.

CDR3 sequence (DNA): TGTGCCAGCAGTTACTCGCTCAGGGCGGTGACTGAAGCTTTCTTT. Encoded protein: CASSYSLRAVTEAFF. The chain is built from TRBV6-5 and TRBJ1-1, with D possibly TRBD1 on 5 matching bases. Germline V lookup: CDR1 MNHEY, CDR2 SVGAGI. Trimming removed 0 bases at V and 5 bases at J, with 13 bases between. CDR3 length: 15 residues.

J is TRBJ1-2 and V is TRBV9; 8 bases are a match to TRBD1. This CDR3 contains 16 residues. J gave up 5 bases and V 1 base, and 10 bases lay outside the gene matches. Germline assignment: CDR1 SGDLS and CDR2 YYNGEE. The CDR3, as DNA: TGTGCCAGCAGCGTAATGGGGAACAGGGGGAGTTATGGCTACACCTTC. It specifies CASSVMGNRGSYGYTF. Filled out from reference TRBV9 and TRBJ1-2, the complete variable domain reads DSGVTQTPKHLITATGQRVTLRCSPRSGDLSVYWYQQSLDQGLQFLIQYYNGEERAKGNILERFSAQQFPDLHSELNLSSLELGDSALYFCASSVMGNRGSYGYTFGSGTRLTVV.

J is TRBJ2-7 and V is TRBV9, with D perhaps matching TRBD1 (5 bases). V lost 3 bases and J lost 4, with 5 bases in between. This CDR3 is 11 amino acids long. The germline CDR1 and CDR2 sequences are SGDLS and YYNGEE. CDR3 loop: CASSEGYEQYF. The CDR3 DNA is TGTGCCAGCAGCGAGGGGTACGAGCAGTACTTC.

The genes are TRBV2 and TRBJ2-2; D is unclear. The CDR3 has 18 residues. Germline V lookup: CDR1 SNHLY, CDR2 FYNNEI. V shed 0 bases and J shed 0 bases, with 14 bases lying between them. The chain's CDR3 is CASSEALHHIANTGELFF. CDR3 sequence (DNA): TGTGCCAGCAGTGAAGCGCTTCATCACATCGCGAACACCGGGGAGCTGTTTTTT.

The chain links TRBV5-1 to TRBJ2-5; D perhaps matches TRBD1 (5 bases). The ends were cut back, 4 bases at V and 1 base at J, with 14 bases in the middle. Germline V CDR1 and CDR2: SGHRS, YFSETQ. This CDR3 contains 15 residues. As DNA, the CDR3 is TGCGCCAGCAGCCCAAGAACAGGAACCCAAGAGACCCAGTACTTC. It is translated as CASSPRTGTQETQYF.

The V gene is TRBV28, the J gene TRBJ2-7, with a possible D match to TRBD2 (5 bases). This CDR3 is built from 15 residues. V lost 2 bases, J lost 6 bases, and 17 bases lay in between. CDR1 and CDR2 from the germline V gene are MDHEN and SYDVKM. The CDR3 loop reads CASSLATGSEGEQYF. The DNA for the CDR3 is TGTGCCAGCAGTTTAGCCACGGGATCCGAGGGCGAGCAGTACTTC.

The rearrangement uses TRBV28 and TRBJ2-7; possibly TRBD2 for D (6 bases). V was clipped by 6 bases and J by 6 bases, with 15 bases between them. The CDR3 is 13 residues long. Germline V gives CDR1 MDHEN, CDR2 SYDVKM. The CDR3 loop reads CASRAGWGTEQYF. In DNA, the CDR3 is TGTGCCAGCAGGGCGGGGTGGGGGACCGAGCAGTACTTC.

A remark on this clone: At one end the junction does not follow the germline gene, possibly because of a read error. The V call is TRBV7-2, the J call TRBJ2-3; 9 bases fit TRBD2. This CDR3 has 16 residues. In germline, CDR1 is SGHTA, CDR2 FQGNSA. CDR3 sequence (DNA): TGTGCCAGCAGCCTAGCGGGGCCCCTCAGCACAGATACGCAGTATTTT. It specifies CASSLAGPLSTDTQYF.

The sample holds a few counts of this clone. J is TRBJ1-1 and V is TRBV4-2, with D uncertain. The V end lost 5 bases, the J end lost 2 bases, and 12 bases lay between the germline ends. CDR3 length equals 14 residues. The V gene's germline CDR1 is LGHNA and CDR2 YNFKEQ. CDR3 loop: CASSASYYNTEAFF. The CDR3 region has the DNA TGTGCCAGCAGCGCGTCCTATTATAACACTGAAGCTTTCTTT.

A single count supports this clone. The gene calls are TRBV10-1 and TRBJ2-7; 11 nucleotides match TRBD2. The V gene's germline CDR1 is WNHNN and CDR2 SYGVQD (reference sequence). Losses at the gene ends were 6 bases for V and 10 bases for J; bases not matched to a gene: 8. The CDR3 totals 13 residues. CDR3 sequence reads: CASSLASGRPQYF. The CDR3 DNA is TGCGCCAGCAGCCTCGCTAGCGGGAGGCCCCAGTACTTC.

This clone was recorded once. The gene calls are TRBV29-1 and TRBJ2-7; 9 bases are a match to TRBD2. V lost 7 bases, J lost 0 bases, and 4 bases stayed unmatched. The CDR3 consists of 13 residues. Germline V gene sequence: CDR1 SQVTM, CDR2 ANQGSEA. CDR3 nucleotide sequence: TGCAGCGCCATACTAGCGGGCTCCTACGAGCAGTACTTC. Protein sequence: CSAILAGSYEQYF.

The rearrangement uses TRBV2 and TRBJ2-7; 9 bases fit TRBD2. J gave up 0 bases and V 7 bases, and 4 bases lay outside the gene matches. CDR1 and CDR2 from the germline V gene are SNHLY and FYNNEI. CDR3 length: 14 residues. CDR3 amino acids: CASTLGLASYEQYF. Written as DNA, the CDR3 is TGTGCCAGCACCCTGGGACTAGCCTCCTACGAGCAGTACTTC.

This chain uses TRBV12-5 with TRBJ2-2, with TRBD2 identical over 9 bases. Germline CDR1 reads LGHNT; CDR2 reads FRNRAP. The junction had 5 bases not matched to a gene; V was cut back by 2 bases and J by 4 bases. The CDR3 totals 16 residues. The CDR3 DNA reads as TGTGCTAGTGGTTTGTTTGAACTAGCGGGCACCGGGGAGCTGTTTTTT. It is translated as CASGLFELAGTGELFF. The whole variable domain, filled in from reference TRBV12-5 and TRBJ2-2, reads DARVTQTPRHKVTEMGQEVTMRCQPILGHNTVFWYRQTMMQGLELLAYFRNRAPLDDSGMPKDRFSAEMPDATLATLKIQPSEPRDSAVYFCASGLFELAGTGELFFGEGSRLTVL.

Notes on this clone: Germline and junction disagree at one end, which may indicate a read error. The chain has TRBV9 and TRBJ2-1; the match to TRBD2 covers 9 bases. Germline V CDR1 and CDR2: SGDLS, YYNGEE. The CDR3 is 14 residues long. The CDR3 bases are TGTGCCAGCAGCGCTGGGACTAGCCCTCTTCCGGGTGTCTTC. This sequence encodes CASSAGTSPLPGVF.

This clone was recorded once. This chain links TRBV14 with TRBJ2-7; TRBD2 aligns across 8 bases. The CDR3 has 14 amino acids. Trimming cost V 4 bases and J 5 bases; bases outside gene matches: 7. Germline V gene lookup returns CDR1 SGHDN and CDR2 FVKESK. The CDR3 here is CASSLVSGTHEQYF. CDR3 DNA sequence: TGTGCCAGCAGCCTCGTTAGCGGGACCCACGAGCAGTACTTC.

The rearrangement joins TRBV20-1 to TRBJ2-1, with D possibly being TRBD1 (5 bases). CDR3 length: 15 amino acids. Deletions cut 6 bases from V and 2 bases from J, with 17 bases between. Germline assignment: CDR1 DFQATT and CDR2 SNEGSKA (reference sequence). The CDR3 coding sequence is TGCAGTGCCAGTGGATCCAGGGTTCCCTACAATGAGCAGTTCTTC. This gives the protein CSASGSRVPYNEQFF.

CDR3 amino acids: CASTFNGGDEQFF. CDR3 bases: TGTGCCAGCACCTTTAACGGGGGGGATGAGCAGTTCTTC. This rearrangement joins TRBV12-3 or TRBV12-4 to TRBJ2-1, with 8 bases identical to TRBD2. The CDR3 length is 13 residues. Germline trimming cut 7 bases from V and 8 bases from J; bases unmatched to any gene: 7.

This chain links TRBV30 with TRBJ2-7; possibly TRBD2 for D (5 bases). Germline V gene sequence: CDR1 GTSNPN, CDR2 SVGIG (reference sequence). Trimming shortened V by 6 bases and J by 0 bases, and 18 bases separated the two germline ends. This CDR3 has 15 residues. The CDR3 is CACRDRASSSYEQYF. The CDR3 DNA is TGTGCCTGCCGGGATAGGGCGTCTAGCTCCTACGAGCAGTACTTC.

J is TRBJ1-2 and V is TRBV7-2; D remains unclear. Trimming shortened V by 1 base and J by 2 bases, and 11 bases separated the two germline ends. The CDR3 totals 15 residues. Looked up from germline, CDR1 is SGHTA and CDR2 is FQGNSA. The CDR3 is CASSLGVARNYGYTF. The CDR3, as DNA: TGTGCCAGCAGCTTAGGTGTCGCCCGGAACTATGGCTACACCTTC.

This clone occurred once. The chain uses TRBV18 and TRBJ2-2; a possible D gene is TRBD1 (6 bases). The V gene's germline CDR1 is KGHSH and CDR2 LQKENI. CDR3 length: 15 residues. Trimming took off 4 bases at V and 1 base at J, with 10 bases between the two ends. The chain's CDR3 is CASSQTGMNTGELFF. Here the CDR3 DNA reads TGTGCCAGCTCACAGACAGGTATGAACACCGGGGAGCTGTTTTTT.

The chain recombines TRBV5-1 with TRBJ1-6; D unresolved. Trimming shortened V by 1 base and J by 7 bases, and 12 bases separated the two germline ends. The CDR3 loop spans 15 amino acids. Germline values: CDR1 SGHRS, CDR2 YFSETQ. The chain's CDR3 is CASSLTSPTNSPLHF. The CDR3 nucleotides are TGCGCCAGCAGCTTGACCTCCCCAACAAATTCACCCCTCCACTTT.

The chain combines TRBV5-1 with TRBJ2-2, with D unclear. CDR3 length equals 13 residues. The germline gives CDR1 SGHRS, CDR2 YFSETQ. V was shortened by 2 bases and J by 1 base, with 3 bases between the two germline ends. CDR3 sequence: CASSFQNTGELFF. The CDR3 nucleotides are TGCGCCAGCAGCTTCCAGAACACCGGGGAGCTGTTTTTT.

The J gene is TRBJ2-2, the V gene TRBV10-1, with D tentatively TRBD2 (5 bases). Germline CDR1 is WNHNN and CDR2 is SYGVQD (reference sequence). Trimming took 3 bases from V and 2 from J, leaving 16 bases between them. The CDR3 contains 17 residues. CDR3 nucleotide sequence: TGCGCCAGCAGTGACCCAATAAGCGGAGGAAACACCGGGGAGCTGTTTTTT. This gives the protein CASSDPISGGNTGELFF.